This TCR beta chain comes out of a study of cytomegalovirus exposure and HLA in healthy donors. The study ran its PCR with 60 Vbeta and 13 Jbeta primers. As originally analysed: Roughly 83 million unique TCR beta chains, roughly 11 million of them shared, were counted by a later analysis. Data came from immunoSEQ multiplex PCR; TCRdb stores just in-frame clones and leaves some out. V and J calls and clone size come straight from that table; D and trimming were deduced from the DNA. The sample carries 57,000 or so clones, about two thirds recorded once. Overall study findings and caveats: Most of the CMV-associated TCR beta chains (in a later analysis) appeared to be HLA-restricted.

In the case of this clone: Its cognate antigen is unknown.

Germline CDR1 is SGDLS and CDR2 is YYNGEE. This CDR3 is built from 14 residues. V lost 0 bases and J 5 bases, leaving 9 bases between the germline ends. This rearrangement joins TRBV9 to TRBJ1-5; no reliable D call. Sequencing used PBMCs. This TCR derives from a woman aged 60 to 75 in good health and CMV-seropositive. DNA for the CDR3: TGTGCCAGCAGCGTAGGGCAGGACTATCAGCCCCAGCATTTT. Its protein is CASSVGQDYQPQHF.